This T cell receptor (beta chain) was retrieved from a study of identical twins. Findings of the study overall: Beta out-of-frame sequences showed weaker excess sharing between twins.

The CDR3 runs 14 residues. The ends were cut back, 1 base at V and 6 bases at J, with 11 bases in the middle. Germline V gene sequence: CDR1 SGHRS, CDR2 YFSETQ. Each CDR3 protein gets one entry after TCRdb re-called the 5' RACE reads with MiXCR. The sample includes about 920,000 distinct CDR3 sequences, roughly an eighth of them seen just once. This clonotype has just a few counts. Its antigen is unknown. Another study also made use of these data, one on yellow fever vaccine responses in identical twins.

Material: PBMCs. The source is a woman younger than 30 in good health. The rearrangement links TRBV5-1 to TRBJ2-1; TRBD1 might be the D (6 bases). CDR3 sequence reads: CASSLLTGFNEQFF. The CDR3 region has the DNA TGCGCCAGCAGCTTGCTGACAGGTTTCAATGAGCAGTTCTTC.